This passage covers 22 T cell receptor beta chains from one sample sequenced in a study of identical twins. One entry per CDR3 protein, called by TCRdb with MiXCR from the 5' RACE reads. The sample comprises roughly 690,000 distinct CDR3 sequences, 5.5% to 7.5% of which are singletons, and approximately 2% rests with the top ten. Sequenced material: naive T cells sorted from blood. The source of these receptors is a man between 18 and 35 years old in good health.

This clonotype was detected ten times or more. J is TRBJ2-1 and V is TRBV5-1, with TRBD2 matching over 12 bases. The germline V gene encodes CDR1 SGHRS and CDR2 YFSETQ. Losses at the gene ends were 0 bases for V and 0 bases for J; bases not matched to a gene: 4. The CDR3 covers 18 residues. DNA for the CDR3: TGCGCCAGCAGCTTGGGACTAGCGGGAGCTATCTCCTACAATGAGCAGTTCTTC. It translates to CASSLGLAGAISYNEQFF.

Ten or more counts support this clonotype. V is TRBV20-1 and J is TRBJ2-4; no reliable D call. Trimming left V 6 bases short and J 0 bases short, with 9 bases between. Germline V CDR1 and CDR2: DFQATT, SNEGSKA (reference sequence). This CDR3 contains 13 residues. The CDR3 sequence: CSARAPAKNIQYF. The CDR3 coding sequence is TGCAGTGCAAGGGCCCCAGCCAAAAACATTCAGTACTTC.

This sequence joins TRBV13 and TRBJ2-5, with D tentatively TRBD2 (5 bases). This CDR3 has 14 amino acids. The ends were cut back, 5 bases at V and 5 bases at J, with 15 bases in the middle. Germline assignment: CDR1 PRHDT and CDR2 FYEKMQ (reference sequence). CDR3 sequence: CASSNARVKETQYF. The CDR3 DNA is TGTGCCAGCAGCAACGCGAGGGTGAAGGAGACCCAGTACTTC.

In its sample, this clonotype was seen many times. The rearrangement uses TRBV5-1 and TRBJ1-1, with D possibly being TRBD1 (6 bases). This CDR3 has 14 amino acids. CDR1 and CDR2 (germline): SGHRS, YFSETQ. V was cut by 2 bases and J by 5 bases, with 13 bases left in between. This CDR3 is CASSFADTGTEAFF. In nucleotides, the CDR3 is TGCGCCAGCAGCTTCGCCGATACAGGGACTGAAGCTTTCTTT.

This clonotype was recorded at least ten times. At one of its ends the junction is not consistent with the germline gene, which may arise from a read error. The J gene is TRBJ2-1, the V gene TRBV7-8, with a possible D match to TRBD2 (5 bases). The germline gives CDR1 SGHVS, CDR2 FQNEAQ. The CDR3 length is 15 residues. Here the CDR3 reads CASSLRPLEADHQIF. Here the CDR3 DNA reads TGTGCCAGCAGCTTAAGACCGCTCGAAGCGGATCATCAGATCTTC.

Notes on this clonotype: It is unclear where the CDR3 begins or ends on the DNA, so no DNA is shown, and the CDR3 is as TCRdb lists it. V gene TRBV21-1 combines with J gene TRBJ1-1. TRBV21-1 is assigned pseudogene status. The CDR3 length equals 14 residues, ends included. The CDR3 sequence: CASSKVGSGTEAFF.

This clonotype showed up many times. J is TRBJ1-2 and V is TRBV20-1; no reliable D call. The CDR3 consists of 15 residues. V gave up 0 bases and J gave up 0 bases, with 11 bases separating them. From germline, CDR1 is DFQATT and CDR2 SNEGSKA (reference sequence). CDR3: CSARDRDSPNYGYTF. The CDR3 DNA follows: TGCAGTGCTAGAGATCGAGACTCGCCTAACTATGGCTACACCTTC.

The rearrangement links TRBV20-1 to TRBJ2-7, with 9 bases identical to TRBD2. The ends lost 6 bases at V and 2 bases at J; junction bases unmatched: 11. The CDR3 covers 15 residues. In germline, CDR1 is DFQATT, CDR2 SNEGSKA (reference sequence). CDR3 protein: CSAPLTSGSTYEQYF. CDR3 in DNA: TGCAGTGCGCCTTTAACTAGCGGGTCTACCTACGAGCAGTACTTC.

V and J are TRBV23-1 and TRBJ2-3; 9 bases line up with TRBD1. TRBV23-1 is noted as an ORF with a role that remains uncertain. The CDR3 spans 13 residues. V trimming: 9 bases; J trimming: 2 bases; junction bases outside the gene matches: 3. The DNA for the CDR3 is TGCGCCAGACAGGGGGCGACCACAGATACGCAGTATTTT. Translated: CARQGATTDTQYF.

The chain recombines TRBV12-3 or TRBV12-4 with TRBJ1-4; TRBD1 agrees at 7 bases. V shed 5 bases and J 8 bases; nucleotides not matched to a gene: 8. This CDR3 contains 14 residues. The CDR3 region is CASSPDRVSEKLFF. DNA of the CDR3: TGTGCCAGCAGTCCCGACAGGGTCTCCGAAAAACTGTTTTTT.

Remarks on this clonotype: This could be a read error, since a much larger clone is one nucleotide away. V usage is TRBV12-3 or TRBV12-4 and J usage is TRBJ2-1; possible D gene TRBD2, 5 bases. The CDR3 sequence is 15 residues long. CDR3 sequence (DNA): TGTGCCAGCAGCCGCCGGGAAGACTTACGCGGTGAGCAGTCCTTC. This encodes CASSRREDLRGEQSF.

This clonotype came up many times. CDR3 nucleotides: TGCGCCAGCAGCCCGGGACAGCTCTATGGCTACACCTTC. Protein: CASSPGQLYGYTF. J is TRBJ1-2 and V is TRBV5-1, with TRBD1 matching over 7 bases. The CDR3 is 13 amino acids. The germline V gene has CDR1 SGHRS and CDR2 YFSETQ. Losses at the gene ends were 4 bases for V and 4 bases for J; bases not matched to a gene: 4.

This clonotype was counted many times. The gene calls are TRBV5-5 and TRBJ1-4; D is perhaps TRBD1 (5 bases). Germline V lookup: CDR1 SGHKS, CDR2 YYEKEE (reference sequence). This CDR3 is 12 amino acids long. V was clipped by 5 bases and J by 10 bases, with 12 bases between them. The DNA of the CDR3 is TGTGCCAGCAGTTACGGGGACGGAAAACTGTTTTTT. It encodes CASSYGDGKLFF.

This clonotype was seen more than once but under ten times. The chain combines TRBV7-9 with TRBJ1-6, with D possibly being TRBD1 (6 bases). The CDR3 loop spans 14 amino acids. Germline V gene sequence: CDR1 SEHNR, CDR2 FQNEAQ (reference sequence). V was pared by 7 bases and J by 7 bases, with 14 bases between. The CDR3 sequence: CASTPSGGNSPLHF. The CDR3 DNA reads as TGTGCCAGCACTCCGTCGGGGGGCAATTCACCCCTCCACTTT.

This clonotype was seen at least ten times. This rearrangement joins TRBV6-6 to TRBJ2-3; unclear D gene. The CDR3 covers 13 residues. CDR1 is MNHNY, CDR2 SVGAGI, per germline (reference sequence). V was pared by 2 bases and J by 2 bases, with 5 bases between. The CDR3 coding sequence is TGTGCCAGCAGTTACGGGATCACAGATACGCAGTATTTT. It specifies CASSYGITDTQYF.

For the CDR3, the DNA is TGTGCCAGCAGCTTAGGCCCCCTCTACGAGCAGTACTTC. Its translation: CASSLGPLYEQYF. The gene calls are TRBV7-6 and TRBJ2-7; no clear D gene. V was cut by 1 base and J by 3 bases, with 7 bases left in between. The CDR3 contains 13 residues. The germline V gene has CDR1 SGHVS and CDR2 FNYEAQ. Full variable domain (missing parts from reference TRBV7-6 and TRBJ2-7): GAGVSQSPRYKVTKRGQDVALRCDPISGHVSLYWYRQALGQGPEFLTYFNYEAQQDKSGLPNDRFSAERPEGSISTLTIQRTEQRDSAMYRCASSLGPLYEQYFGPGTRLTVT.

This chain joins TRBV11-2 and TRBJ2-2; 9 nucleotides match TRBD2. Germline CDR1 reads SGHAT; CDR2 reads FQNNGV. V shed 5 bases and J 2 bases; nucleotides not matched to a gene: 3. CDR3 length: 15 residues. The CDR3 region is CASSGGTSNTGELFF. CDR3 nucleotides: TGTGCCAGCAGCGGCGGGACTAGCAACACCGGGGAGCTGTTTTTT.

The chain joins TRBV21-1 to TRBJ2-7. TRBV21-1 is shown as a pseudogene. This CDR3 comprises 9 residues. The CDR3 bases are TGTGCCAGCAGCAAATGGGGGTACGTC. Amino acid sequence: CASSKWGYV.

This clonotype was recorded at least ten times. The chain is built from TRBV27 and TRBJ1-6; the D gene is possibly TRBD1 (5 bases). The CDR3 is 16 amino acids. Germline V CDR1 and CDR2: MNHEY, SMNVEV (reference sequence). The V and J ends lost 3 bases and 8 bases respectively, with 17 bases between them. CDR3 sequence: CASSLGVQGGYSPLHF. CDR3 in DNA: TGTGCCAGCAGTTTGGGGGTTCAGGGCGGCTATTCACCCCTCCACTTT.

This clonotype was counted only a few times. The chain links TRBV5-1 to TRBJ2-1; TRBD1 matches 7 bases. The V gene end was trimmed by 4 bases and the J gene end by 3 bases; junction bases not matched to a gene: 16. The germline CDR1 and CDR2 sequences are SGHRS and YFSETQ. This CDR3 region has 18 residues. CDR3 sequence (DNA): TGCGCCAGCAGCCTTGTAGTGGGTGGGGACAGACGCTACAATGAGCAGTTCTTC. Translating gives CASSLVVGGDRRYNEQFF.

This clonotype was counted a few times. V and J are TRBV4-3 and TRBJ2-7; no definite D call. This CDR3 has 14 residues. Germline CDR1 reads LGHNA; CDR2 reads YSLEER. Trimming stripped 0 bases from V and 2 bases from J, with 8 bases between. CDR3 protein: CASSQDAGPYEQYF. The DNA for the CDR3 is TGCGCCAGCAGCCAAGATGCAGGCCCCTACGAGCAGTACTTC.

This chain uses TRBV20-1 with TRBJ1-1; D perhaps matches TRBD1 (6 bases). The CDR3 is 14 amino acids. Trimming stripped 6 bases from V and 1 base from J, with 15 bases between. Germline CDR1 reads DFQATT; CDR2 reads SNEGSKA (reference sequence). The CDR3 here is CSAATGGPNTEAFF. For the CDR3, the DNA is TGCAGTGCCGCAACGGGGGGGCCGAACACTGAAGCTTTCTTT.